A single sample gave rise to the 10 T cell receptor beta chains below, sequenced in a study of cytomegalovirus exposure and HLA in healthy donors. Here immunoSEQ multiplex PCR was the method, and the copy in TCRdb shows in-frame clones only, minus some. This repertoire shows fewer than 200,000 clones, 85% found once; its top ten account for 16%. Sequenced input: PBMCs. Receptors were obtained from a man between 18 and 35 years old in good health and CMV-seropositive.

This chain joins TRBV4-2 and TRBJ1-2; D is uncertain. The CDR3 covers 14 residues. Deletions cut 0 bases from V and 4 bases from J, with 9 bases between. Germline V CDR1 and CDR2: LGHNA, YNFKEQ. The CDR3 bases are TGTGCCAGCAGCCAAGAGAGAGGCGGCTATGGCTACACCTTC. Its translation: CASSQERGGYGYTF.

A single count supports this clone. The J gene is TRBJ1-1, the V gene TRBV2; D ambiguous. This CDR3 comprises 13 residues. Germline V CDR1 and CDR2: SNHLY, FYNNEI. V was trimmed by 6 bases and J by 1 base, leaving 9 bases between them. Here the CDR3 DNA reads TGTGCCAGCAGGGGAGGCGGGAACACTGAAGCTTTCTTT. Its translation: CASRGGGNTEAFF.

The gene calls are TRBV4-1 and TRBJ2-1, with 8 bases lining up with TRBD2. Germline V lookup: CDR1 MGHRA, CDR2 YSYEKL. The CDR3 runs to 15 residues. Trimming removed 3 bases from V and 6 bases from J; junction bases left unmatched: 7. The CDR3 loop is CASSQRTSPGNEQFF. The CDR3 DNA follows: TGCGCCAGCAGCCAGAGGACTAGCCCGGGCAATGAGCAGTTCTTC.

The CDR3: CASSLYGASNQPQHF. In DNA, the CDR3 is TGTGCCAGCAGTTTATATGGGGCGAGCAATCAGCCCCAGCATTTT. The V call is TRBV27, the J call TRBJ1-5, with D possibly matching TRBD1 (5 bases). Trimming removed 1 base from V and 1 base from J, with 8 bases in between. In germline, CDR1 is MNHEY, CDR2 SMNVEV (reference sequence). CDR3 length: 15 amino acids.

This clone was picked up a small number of times. V usage is TRBV6-5 and J usage is TRBJ2-7, with 7 bases aligning to TRBD1. V gave up 2 bases and J gave up 4 bases; unmatched junction bases: 5. Germline V gives CDR1 MNHEY, CDR2 SVGAGI. This CDR3 spans 14 amino acids. As DNA, the CDR3 is TGTGCCAGCAGTTACGGAACAGGGGAGTACGAGCAGTACTTC. Its protein product is CASSYGTGEYEQYF.

V is TRBV29-1 and J is TRBJ2-7, with a tentative D call TRBD1 (6 bases). V lost 0 bases, J lost 3 bases, and 15 bases lay in between. Germline lookup yields CDR1 SQVTM and CDR2 ANQGSEA. This CDR3 contains 15 residues. The CDR3 coding sequence is TGCAGCGTTGAAGATCACGGACAGAGACTCTACGAGCAGTACTTC. It is translated as CSVEDHGQRLYEQYF.

The chain links TRBV7-3 to TRBJ2-1; D may be TRBD1 (6 bases). CDR3 length: 20 residues. Germline V lookup: CDR1 SGHTA, CDR2 FQGTGA. V lost 5 bases to trimming and J lost 0 bases, with 26 bases between them. The CDR3 DNA follows: TGTGCCAGCAGCACACCCGACAGGACAGCGCCTAGCAGCTCCTACAATGAGCAGTTCTTC. Translated, it gives CASSTPDRTAPSSSYNEQFF.

The CDR3 DNA follows: TGTGCCAGCAGCGTAGAATCGGGGGGGGATACGCAGTATTTT. This codes for CASSVESGGDTQYF. The gene calls are TRBV9 and TRBJ2-3; 8 bases map to TRBD2. From germline, CDR1 is SGDLS and CDR2 YYNGEE. CDR3 length equals 14 residues. V shed 0 bases and J 6 bases; nucleotides not matched to a gene: 3.

J is TRBJ2-1 and V is TRBV28; 8 bases line up with TRBD1. V was pared by 3 bases and J by 3 bases, with 7 bases of the junction left unmatched. Germline CDR1 MDHEN, CDR2 SYDVKM. The CDR3 is 16 residues long. DNA of the CDR3: TGTGCCAGCAGTTTCTACCGGGACAGGTTCTACAATGAGCAGTTCTTC. It codes for CASSFYRDRFYNEQFF.

The chain carries TRBV29-1 and TRBJ2-3; D possibly corresponds to TRBD1 (6 bases). The V gene's germline CDR1 is SQVTM and CDR2 ANQGSEA. Between the trimmed V and J ends, which lost 3 bases and 2 bases, there was a span of 12 bases. This CDR3 has 14 residues. CDR3 loop: CSVDQDSVTDTQYF. As DNA, the CDR3 is TGCAGCGTTGACCAGGACAGTGTCACAGATACGCAGTATTTT.